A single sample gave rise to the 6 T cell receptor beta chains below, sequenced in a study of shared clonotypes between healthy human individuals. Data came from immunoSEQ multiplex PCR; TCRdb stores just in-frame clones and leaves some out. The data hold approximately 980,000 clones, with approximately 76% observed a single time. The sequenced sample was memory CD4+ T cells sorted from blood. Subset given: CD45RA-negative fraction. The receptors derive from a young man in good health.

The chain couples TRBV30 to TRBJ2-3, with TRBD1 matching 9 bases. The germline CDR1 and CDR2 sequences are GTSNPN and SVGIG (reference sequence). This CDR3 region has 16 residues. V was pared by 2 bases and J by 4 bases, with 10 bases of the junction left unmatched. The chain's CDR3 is CAWSTGTGNFADTQYF. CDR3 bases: TGTGCCTGGAGTACCGGGACAGGGAACTTCGCAGATACGCAGTATTTT.

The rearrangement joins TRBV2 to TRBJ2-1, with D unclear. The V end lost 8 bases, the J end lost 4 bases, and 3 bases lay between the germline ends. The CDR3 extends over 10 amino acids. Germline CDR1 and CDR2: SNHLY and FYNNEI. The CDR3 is CASAYNEQFF. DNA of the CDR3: TGTGCCAGCGCGTACAATGAGCAGTTCTTC.

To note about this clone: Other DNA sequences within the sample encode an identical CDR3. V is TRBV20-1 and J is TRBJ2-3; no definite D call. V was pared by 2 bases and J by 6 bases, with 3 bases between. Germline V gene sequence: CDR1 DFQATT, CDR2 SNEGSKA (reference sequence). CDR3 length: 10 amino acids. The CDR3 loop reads CSARSDTQYF. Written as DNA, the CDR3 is TGCAGTGCTAGATCCGATACGCAGTATTTT.

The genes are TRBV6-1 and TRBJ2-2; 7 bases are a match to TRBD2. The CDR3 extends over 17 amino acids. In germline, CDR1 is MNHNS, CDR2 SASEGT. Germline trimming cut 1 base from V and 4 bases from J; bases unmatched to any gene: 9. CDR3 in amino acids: CASSEVGTSVVTGELFF. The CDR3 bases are TGTGCCAGCAGTGAAGTGGGCACTAGCGTAGTCACCGGGGAGCTGTTTTTT.

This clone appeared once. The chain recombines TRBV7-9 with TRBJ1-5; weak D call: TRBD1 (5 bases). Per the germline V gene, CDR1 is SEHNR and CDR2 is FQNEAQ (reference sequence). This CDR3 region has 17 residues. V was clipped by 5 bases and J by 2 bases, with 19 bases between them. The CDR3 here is CASSPDDRSIGNQPQHF. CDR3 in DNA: TGTGCCAGCAGCCCCGACGACAGAAGTATAGGCAATCAGCCCCAGCATTTT.

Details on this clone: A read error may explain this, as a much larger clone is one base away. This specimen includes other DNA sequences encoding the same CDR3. CDR3 residues: CASSPPSYNEQFF. The DNA of the CDR3 is TGTGCCAGCAGCCCCCCCTCATACAATGAGCAGTTCTTC. V gene TRBV7-2 combines with J gene TRBJ2-1; D is unresolved. From germline, CDR1 is SGHTA and CDR2 FQGNSA. Trimming shortened V by 5 bases and J by 4 bases, and 9 bases separated the two germline ends. This CDR3 spans 13 amino acids.